These 5 T cell receptor beta chains originate from one sample sequenced in a study of T cell changes during pregnancy in multiple sclerosis. Sequenced by immunoSEQ multiplex PCR; TCRdb stores in-frame clones only, minus some. The sample carries 100,000 or so clones, approximately 90% recorded once. Sequences were derived from peripheral blood, sampled after pregnancy. These receptors were collected from a female donor with multiple sclerosis, enrolled in a pregnancy study.

The chain is built from TRBV6-6 and TRBJ1-1; D is undetermined. From germline, CDR1 is MNHNY and CDR2 SVGAGI (reference sequence). CDR3 length equals 13 residues. V lost 2 bases to trimming and J lost 1 base, with 5 bases between them. CDR3 amino acids: CASSYAGNTEAFF. The CDR3 DNA is TGTGCCAGCAGTTACGCAGGGAACACTGAAGCTTTCTTT.

The chain carries TRBV7-2 and TRBJ2-7, with TRBD2 matching over 10 bases. The CDR3 totals 15 residues. Germline V gene lookup returns CDR1 SGHTA and CDR2 FQGNSA. J gave up 7 bases and V 7 bases, and 13 bases lay outside the gene matches. Written as DNA, the CDR3 is TGTGCCAGCATCCTTCTAGCGGGGGCGCCAGGGGAGCAGTACTTC. Translation: CASILLAGAPGEQYF.

The J gene is TRBJ1-1, the V gene TRBV4-2; D gene unclear. V dropped 2 bases and J dropped 4 bases, with 11 bases sitting between them. Germline V gene data show CDR1 as LGHNA and CDR2 as YNFKEQ. The CDR3 is 14 residues long. The CDR3 region is CASSQIREGTEAFF. For the CDR3, the DNA is TGTGCCAGCAGCCAAATTAGAGAGGGCACTGAAGCTTTCTTT.

The chain couples TRBV5-1 to TRBJ1-2; D is ambiguous. The CDR3 has 15 amino acids. Germline V CDR1 and CDR2: SGHRS, YFSETQ. Trimming removed 1 base at V and 7 bases at J, with 17 bases between. In DNA form, the CDR3 reads TGCGCCAGCAGCTTGAGTCCCAACGACTTCGGTGGCTACACCTTC. Translating it yields CASSLSPNDFGGYTF.

In this sample, this clone turned up once. The V gene is TRBV19, the J gene TRBJ2-7; D ambiguous. The V gene's germline CDR1 is LNHDA and CDR2 SQIVND (reference sequence). Trimming took 2 bases from V and 6 from J, leaving 11 bases between them. This CDR3 region has 13 residues. The CDR3 region has the DNA TGTGCCAGTAGTATATCTCCGCCAGGCGAGCAGTACTTC. Translation: CASSISPPGEQYF.